The 19 T cell receptor beta chains reported below all come from one sample, sequenced in a study of human T cells and chemical hapten exposure. TCRdb re-derived calls from the RACE reads in MiXCR, one entry per CDR3 protein. The sample lists about 120,000 distinct CDR3 sequences, approximately 13% occurring once. The time point was: patch test 1, 2 weeks after DPC sensitization. Regarding treatment: therapeutic diphenylcyclopropenone sensitization with weekly scalp DPC. Sequenced here: whole blood, sampled in connection with sensitization to the hapten diphenylcyclopropenone (DPC). The receptor source for this set is a man aged 18 to 30 with alopecia areata. Some clones in this sample may be carry-over from other donors' samples.

This clonotype occurred many times. The chain has TRBV11-2 and TRBJ2-7; maybe TRBD1 (5 bases). Germline values: CDR1 SGHAT, CDR2 FQNNGV. V dropped 5 bases and J dropped 1 base, with 21 bases sitting between them. The CDR3 has 17 amino acids. CDR3 bases: TGTGCCAGCAGCCCACCGCGGACACGGACGCGATCCTACGAGCAGTACTTC. It specifies CASSPPRTRTRSYEQYF. The variable domain in full, with the rest retrieved from reference TRBV11-2 and TRBJ2-7, is EAGVAQSPRYKIIEKRQSVAFWCNPISGHATLYWYQQILGQGPKLLIQFQNNGVVDDSQLPKDRFSAERLKGVDSTLKIQPAKLEDSAVYLCASSPPRTRTRSYEQYFGPGTRLTVT.

The V gene is TRBV6-5, the J gene TRBJ2-7, with a possible D match to TRBD2 (5 bases). CDR3 length: 14 residues. Between the trimmed V and J ends, which lost 5 bases and 1 base, there was a span of 12 bases. Germline CDR1 is MNHEY and CDR2 is SVGAGI. CDR3 sequence (DNA): TGTGCCAGCAGTAATCCCGGGGAGTCCTACGAGCAGTACTTC. It yields the protein CASSNPGESYEQYF.

This clonotype was found many times. V gene TRBV7-9 combines with J gene TRBJ1-6; D not resolved. CDR1 SEHNR and CDR2 FQNEAQ come from the germline V gene (reference sequence). V lost 3 bases and J lost 9, with 12 bases in between. This CDR3 is 14 amino acids long. CDR3 nucleotide sequence: TGTGCCAGCAGCTTCACGGTCCTCGGTTCACCCCTCCACTTT. Encoded protein: CASSFTVLGSPLHF.

The chain uses TRBV7-2 and TRBJ2-3; 14 nucleotides agree with TRBD2. With V trimmed by 1 base and J by 0 bases, 3 bases remained unmatched. The CDR3 is 18 amino acids. The V gene's germline CDR1 is SGHTA and CDR2 FQGNSA. For the CDR3, the DNA is TGTGCCAGCAGCTTAGGCGGGACTAGCGGGGGTAGCACAGATACGCAGTATTTT. Translation: CASSLGGTSGGSTDTQYF. Full variable domain (rest looked up from reference TRBV7-2 and TRBJ2-3): GAGVSQSPSNKVTEKGKDVELRCDPISGHTALYWYRQSLGQGLEFLIYFQGNSAPDKSGLPSDRFSAERTGGSVSTLTIQRTQQEDSAVYLCASSLGGTSGGSTDTQYFGPGTRLTVL.

The V gene is TRBV5-4, the J gene TRBJ2-5; D may be TRBD1 (6 bases). Between the trimmed V and J ends, which lost 4 bases and 4 bases, there was a span of 14 bases. CDR1 and CDR2 (germline): SGHNT, YYREEE (reference sequence). The CDR3 sequence is 14 residues long. CDR3 region: CASSGNRAPETQYF. Here the CDR3 DNA reads TGTGCCAGCAGCGGTAACAGGGCCCCAGAGACCCAGTACTTC. Combining the CDR3 with reference TRBV5-4 and TRBJ2-5 gives the whole variable domain ETGVTQSPTHLIKTRGQQVTLRCSSQSGHNTVSWYQQALGQGPQFIFQYYREEENGRGNFPPRFSGLQFPNYSSELNVNALELDDSALYLCASSGNRAPETQYFGPGTRLLVL.

This clonotype turned up a few times. The chain combines TRBV12-3 or TRBV12-4 with TRBJ2-1, with D tentatively TRBD1 (5 bases). The CDR3 loop spans 15 amino acids. V lost 3 bases to trimming and J lost 5 bases, with 14 bases between them. CDR3 sequence reads: CASSFPQGAHNEQFF. In DNA, the CDR3 is TGTGCCAGCAGTTTCCCCCAGGGCGCTCACAATGAGCAGTTCTTC.

Ten or more counts support this clonotype. The chain carries TRBV4-2 and TRBJ1-5; 12 bases agree with TRBD1. Germline V lookup: CDR1 LGHNA, CDR2 YNFKEQ. V lost 4 bases and J lost 5; bases outside the gene matches: 9. This CDR3 is built from 17 residues. The CDR3 DNA reads as TGTGCCAGCAGCCCGGGACAGGGGGCAACGGGCGATCAGCCCCAGCATTTT. Amino acid sequence: CASSPGQGATGDQPQHF.

This clonotype was seen a handful of times. The chain has TRBV29-1 and TRBJ2-5; no firm D call. The CDR3 length is 14 residues. V was clipped by 4 bases and J by 2 bases, with 14 bases between them. Germline CDR1 is SQVTM and CDR2 is ANQGSEA. The CDR3 loop reads CSVGGTAVQETQYF. CDR3 DNA: TGCAGCGTTGGGGGTACGGCAGTTCAAGAGACCCAGTACTTC.

This rearrangement joins TRBV7-2 to TRBJ1-6, with TRBD1 matching over 10 bases. J lost 1 base, V lost 3 bases, and 12 bases had no gene match. This CDR3 has 20 amino acids. Germline CDR1 reads SGHTA; CDR2 reads FQGNSA. CDR3: CASSLAGTGAQRSYNSPLHF. In DNA form, the CDR3 reads TGTGCCAGCAGCTTGGCCGGGACAGGGGCCCAGAGGTCCTATAATTCACCCCTCCACTTT.

This chain uses TRBV18 with TRBJ1-1; the D gene is possibly TRBD1 (5 bases). V lost 1 base and J lost 0, with 9 bases in between. The germline V gene has CDR1 KGHSH and CDR2 LQKENI. The length of the CDR3 is 15 residues. The CDR3 nucleotides are TGTGCCAGCTCACCACTTGCAGGGATGAACACTGAAGCTTTCTTT. Protein: CASSPLAGMNTEAFF.

The gene calls are TRBV11-2 and TRBJ1-2; a weak D match, TRBD1 (6 bases). The V end was cut by 2 bases, the J end by 4 bases, with 14 bases between. Looked up from germline, CDR1 is SGHAT and CDR2 is FQNNGV. The CDR3 covers 15 residues. CDR3 in DNA: TGTGCCAGCAGCTTAACCGAACAGGGTTCCTATGGCTACACCTTC. The encoded protein is CASSLTEQGSYGYTF.

The rearrangement links TRBV19 to TRBJ1-1, with 7 positions matching TRBD1. The CDR3 spans 14 residues. Looked up from germline, CDR1 is LNHDA and CDR2 is SQIVND (reference sequence). Germline trimming cut 0 bases from V and 7 bases from J; bases unmatched to any gene: 5. The CDR3 DNA reads TGTGCCAGTAGTATAGATCGTCAGGGGGATGAAGCTTTCTTT. This gives the protein CASSIDRQGDEAFF.

The table lists this clonotype with a few counts. This chain joins TRBV6-5 and TRBJ2-2; possible D gene TRBD2, 6 bases. Germline V gene data show CDR1 as MNHEY and CDR2 as SVGAGI. The germline V and J ends were trimmed by 2 bases and 2 bases, with 12 bases remaining between them. The CDR3 is made up of 16 amino acids. CDR3 sequence reads: CASSYGSGVNTGELFF. DNA for the CDR3: TGTGCCAGCAGTTACGGTTCGGGAGTTAACACCGGGGAGCTGTTTTTT.

This clonotype was seen a handful of times. This chain connects TRBV18 to TRBJ1-5, with D maybe TRBD1 (6 bases). The CDR3 contains 14 residues. With 4 bases removed from V and 3 bases from J, the gap between germline ends came to 10 bases. CDR1 is KGHSH, CDR2 LQKENI, per germline. CDR3 DNA sequence: TGTGCCAGCTCACGGGGACAAGCCAATCAGCCCCAGCATTTT. Amino acids: CASSRGQANQPQHF.

The table lists this clonotype with a few counts. The V gene is TRBV7-9, the J gene TRBJ2-3; D assignment may be TRBD1 or TRBD2 (5 bases each). The V gene lost 4 bases and the J gene lost 0 bases, with 23 bases spanning the gap. The length of the CDR3 is 19 residues. The germline V gene encodes CDR1 SEHNR and CDR2 FQNEAQ (reference sequence). The CDR3: CASSSIRGRERWSTDTQYF. The CDR3 coding sequence is TGTGCCAGCAGCTCTATTAGGGGCAGGGAGAGGTGGAGCACAGATACGCAGTATTTT.

The chain has TRBV2 and TRBJ1-4; 7 bases align to TRBD1. V lost 8 bases, J lost 4 bases, and 7 bases stayed unmatched. The CDR3 is 14 residues long. The germline CDR1 and CDR2 sequences are SNHLY and FYNNEI. The CDR3 DNA reads TGTGCCAGCCGCCCGGACAGGAGTAATGAAAAACTGTTTTTT. Encoded protein: CASRPDRSNEKLFF.

The sample holds a few counts of this clonotype. This rearrangement joins TRBV7-2 to TRBJ1-2, with no clear D. The CDR3 sequence is 13 residues long. From germline, CDR1 is SGHTA and CDR2 FQGNSA. Trimming took off 0 bases at V and 3 bases at J, with 5 bases between the two ends. The CDR3 region is CASSLAADYGYTF. The CDR3 DNA reads as TGTGCCAGCAGCTTAGCCGCTGACTATGGCTACACCTTC.

This chain uses TRBV18 with TRBJ1-1, with TRBD1 identical over 9 bases. With V trimmed by 6 bases and J by 3 bases, 14 bases remained unmatched. Germline V gene lookup returns CDR1 KGHSH and CDR2 LQKENI. The CDR3 spans 17 residues. CDR3 DNA: TGTGCCAGCTCCCCATTCGGGACAGGGCTTGGTTACACTGAAGCTTTCTTT. It is translated as CASSPFGTGLGYTEAFF.

This chain uses TRBV20-1 with TRBJ2-1; D might be TRBD2 (5 bases). Trimming stripped 6 bases from V and 3 bases from J, with 15 bases between. The CDR3 runs 14 residues. Germline CDR1 DFQATT, CDR2 SNEGSKA (reference sequence). CDR3 sequence: CSAYPSGYYNEQFF. The CDR3 nucleotides read TGCAGTGCATACCCGAGCGGTTACTACAATGAGCAGTTCTTC.